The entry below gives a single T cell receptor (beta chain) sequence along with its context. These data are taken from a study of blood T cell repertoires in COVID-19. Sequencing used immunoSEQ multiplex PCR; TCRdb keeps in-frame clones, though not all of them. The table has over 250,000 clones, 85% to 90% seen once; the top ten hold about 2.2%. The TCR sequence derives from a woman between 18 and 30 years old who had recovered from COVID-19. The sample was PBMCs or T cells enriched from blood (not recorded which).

The DNA of the CDR3 is TGCGCCAGCAGCCGCAGACTAGCGGGGTACTACGAGCAGTACTTC. Protein product: CASSRRLAGYYEQYF. The chain links TRBV4-1 to TRBJ2-7; 11 bases agree with TRBD2. CDR1 and CDR2 (germline): MGHRA, YSYEKL. With V trimmed by 4 bases and J by 3 bases, 5 bases remained unmatched. The CDR3 is 15 residues long.